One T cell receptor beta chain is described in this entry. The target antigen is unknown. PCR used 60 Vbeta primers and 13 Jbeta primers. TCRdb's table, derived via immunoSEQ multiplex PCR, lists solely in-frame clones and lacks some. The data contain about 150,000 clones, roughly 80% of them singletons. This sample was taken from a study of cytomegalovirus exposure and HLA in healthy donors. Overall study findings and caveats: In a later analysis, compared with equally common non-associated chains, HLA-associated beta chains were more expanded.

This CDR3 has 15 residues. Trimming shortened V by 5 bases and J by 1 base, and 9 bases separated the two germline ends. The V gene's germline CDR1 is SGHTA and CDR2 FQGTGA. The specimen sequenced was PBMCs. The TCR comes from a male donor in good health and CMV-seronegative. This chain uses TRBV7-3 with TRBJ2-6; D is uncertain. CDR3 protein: CASSLDISGANVLTF. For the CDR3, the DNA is TGTGCCAGCAGCCTCGACATTTCTGGGGCCAACGTCCTGACTTTC.